The next 18 T cell receptor beta chains were all read from a single sample in a study of cytomegalovirus exposure and HLA in healthy donors. The PCR ran on 60 Vbeta and 13 Jbeta primers. TCRdb's copy holds only in-frame clones and misses some; the assay was immunoSEQ multiplex PCR. The sample yields tens of thousands of clones, just over 85% seen once. The sequenced material came from PBMCs. All receptors derive from a woman aged 40 to 50 in good health and CMV-seropositive.

This clone was found a few times. The chain couples TRBV6-5 to TRBJ2-1; no definite D call. This CDR3 spans 12 amino acids. Trimming left V 5 bases short and J 7 bases short, with 9 bases between. Per the germline V gene, CDR1 is MNHEY and CDR2 is SVGAGI. The CDR3 reads CASSSRRNEQFF. CDR3 nucleotides: TGTGCCAGCAGTAGCCGTCGGAATGAGCAGTTCTTC.

This clone ranks as medium-sized. V usage is TRBV30 and J usage is TRBJ1-2; D gene uncertain. V dropped 5 bases and J dropped 2 bases, with 12 bases sitting between them. Per the germline V gene, CDR1 is GTSNPN and CDR2 is SVGIG (reference sequence). The CDR3 runs to 13 residues. DNA for the CDR3: TGTGCCTGGCTAGGATCGCCAAACTATGGCTACACCTTC. It encodes CAWLGSPNYGYTF.

The chain carries TRBV7-8 and TRBJ1-5; the match to TRBD1 covers 7 bases. V dropped 4 bases and J dropped 4; count of bases not matched to a gene: 10. The length of the CDR3 is 16 residues. The germline gives CDR1 SGHVS, CDR2 FQNEAQ. The CDR3 loop reads CASSSKLDRANQPQHF. The CDR3 region has the DNA TGTGCCAGCAGCTCCAAGCTTGACAGGGCGAATCAGCCCCAGCATTTT. The whole variable domain, remainder taken from reference TRBV7-8 and TRBJ1-5, is GAGVSQSPRYKVAKRGQDVALRCDPISGHVSLFWYQQALGQGPEFLTYFQNEAQLDKSGLPSDRFFAERPEGSVSTLKIQRTQQEDSAVYLCASSSKLDRANQPQHFGDGTRLSIL.

V gene TRBV28 combines with J gene TRBJ2-5; possible D gene TRBD1, 6 bases. The end of the DNA fits TRBJ2-7 better, so the J call may be wrong. Germline loops: CDR1 MDHEN, CDR2 SYDVKM. The CDR3 extends over 14 amino acids. Here the CDR3 DNA reads TGTGCCAGCAGTTCCCCACAGGGATATGGCGAGCAGTACTTC. This encodes CASSSPQGYGEQYF.

The rearrangement links TRBV7-2 to TRBJ2-3; TRBD2 is a possible D gene (5 bases). This CDR3 has 16 residues. V was cut by 5 bases and J by 2 bases, with 17 bases left in between. Per the germline V gene, CDR1 is SGHTA and CDR2 is FQGNSA. The CDR3 spells CASSRRRTEATDTQYF. The CDR3 DNA is TGTGCCAGCAGCCGCCGACGTACGGAGGCCACAGATACGCAGTATTTT.

The chain joins TRBV15 to TRBJ1-1; tentatively, D is TRBD1 (5 bases). The CDR3 has 15 residues. V was trimmed by 1 base and J by 3 bases, leaving 12 bases between them. CDR1 is LNHNV, CDR2 YYDKDF, per germline (reference sequence). The CDR3 is CATSRALTGDTEAFF. The CDR3, as DNA: TGTGCCACCAGCAGAGCCCTTACAGGAGACACTGAAGCTTTCTTT.

This chain joins TRBV9 and TRBJ2-1; 8 nucleotides align to TRBD2. CDR3 length: 15 amino acids. J lost 4 bases, V lost 0 bases, and 3 bases had no gene match. Germline V gene data show CDR1 as SGDLS and CDR2 as YYNGEE. CDR3: CASSVASGGYNEQFF. CDR3 DNA: TGTGCCAGCAGCGTAGCAAGCGGGGGATACAATGAGCAGTTCTTC. The variable domain in full, completed from reference TRBV9 and TRBJ2-1, reads DSGVTQTPKHLITATGQRVTLRCSPRSGDLSVYWYQQSLDQGLQFLIQYYNGEERAKGNILERFSAQQFPDLHSELNLSSLELGDSALYFCASSVASGGYNEQFFGPGTRLTVL.

This chain connects TRBV5-1 to TRBJ1-4, with 9 bases matching TRBD1. In germline, CDR1 is SGHRS, CDR2 YFSETQ. The CDR3 is 15 residues long. Trimming cost V 0 bases and J 8 bases; bases outside gene matches: 5. The CDR3 region is CASSLDGTGYEKLFF. In nucleotides, the CDR3 is TGCGCCAGCAGCTTGGACGGGACAGGGTACGAAAAACTGTTTTTT.

The chain recombines TRBV6-5 with TRBJ1-4; D call uncertain. The CDR3 consists of 14 residues. Germline V gives CDR1 MNHEY, CDR2 SVGAGI. Trimming cost V 4 bases and J 11 bases, with 17 bases left between them. The CDR3 bases are TGTGCCAGCAGTTCCGACGTTTTTGGAGCGAAACTGTTTTTT. This encodes CASSSDVFGAKLFF.

The gene calls are TRBV5-6 and TRBJ1-4, with D perhaps TRBD1 (6 bases). The CDR3 runs to 17 residues. CDR1 SGHDT and CDR2 YYEEEE come from the germline V gene. The V end lost 3 bases, the J end lost 0 bases, and 15 bases lay between the germline ends. CDR3 sequence: CASSWGTYGTTNEKLFF. CDR3 nucleotides: TGTGCCAGCAGCTGGGGGACATACGGAACAACTAATGAAAAACTGTTTTTT.

The chain recombines TRBV11-3 with TRBJ2-2, with a possible D match to TRBD1 (5 bases). Per germline, CDR1 SGHNT and CDR2 YENEEA. V dropped 5 bases and J dropped 7 bases, with 11 bases sitting between them. CDR3 length equals 13 residues. CDR3 sequence (DNA): TGTGCCAGCAGCCAGGGCTTGAGCGGGGAGCTGTTTTTT. This encodes CASSQGLSGELFF.

The chain recombines TRBV7-9 with TRBJ1-2, with a tentative D call TRBD1 (5 bases). Germline CDR1 and CDR2: SEHNR and FQNEAQ (reference sequence). The ends were cut back, 5 bases at V and 5 bases at J, with 9 bases in the middle. CDR3 length: 12 amino acids. The CDR3 spells CASSATDYGYTF. CDR3 coding DNA: TGTGCCAGCAGCGCGACAGATTATGGCTACACCTTC.

This clone was counted once. The chain couples TRBV4-1 to TRBJ2-5; D perhaps matches TRBD2 (5 bases). Trimming left V 1 base short and J 4 bases short, with 16 bases between. Per germline, CDR1 MGHRA and CDR2 YSYEKL. This CDR3 is 16 amino acids long. The CDR3 loop is CASSQVGSGRGETQYF. CDR3 nucleotide sequence: TGCGCCAGCAGCCAAGTAGGGAGCGGACGGGGAGAGACCCAGTACTTC.

This sequence joins TRBV7-2 and TRBJ1-2; maybe TRBD1 (6 bases). The CDR3 runs to 15 residues. CDR1 SGHTA and CDR2 FQGNSA come from the germline V gene. V lost 3 bases, J lost 1 base, and 12 bases lay in between. This CDR3 reads CASSFGGAHNYGYTF. CDR3 coding DNA: TGTGCCAGCAGCTTTGGGGGGGCCCATAACTATGGCTACACCTTC.

The J gene is TRBJ2-5, the V gene TRBV4-2; 15 positions agree with TRBD2. The CDR3 sequence is 16 residues long. Per the germline V gene, CDR1 is LGHNA and CDR2 is YNFKEQ. Trimming took 0 bases from V and 4 from J; bases not matched to a gene: 0. CDR3 DNA: TGTGCCAGCAGCCAAGAGGGACTAGCGGGGGGAGAGACCCAGTACTTC. It encodes CASSQEGLAGGETQYF.

The chain carries TRBV11-3 and TRBJ2-1; TRBD2 aligns across 8 bases. Germline trimming cut 3 bases from V and 9 bases from J; bases unmatched to any gene: 1. Per germline, CDR1 SGHNT and CDR2 YENEEA. The CDR3 totals 12 residues. DNA for the CDR3: TGTGCCAGCAGCTTCAGCGGGGGTGAGCAGTTCTTC. This codes for CASSFSGGEQFF.

J is TRBJ2-3 and V is TRBV5-1, with 7 bases matching TRBD1. This CDR3 contains 13 residues. The V gene's germline CDR1 is SGHRS and CDR2 YFSETQ. V dropped 7 bases and J dropped 6; count of bases not matched to a gene: 8. The CDR3 coding sequence is TGCGCCAGCCGACAGGGTGTGTCGGATACGCAGTATTTT. It translates to CASRQGVSDTQYF.

The chain recombines TRBV25-1 with TRBJ1-1; 10 nucleotides match TRBD1. The V gene's germline CDR1 is MGHDK and CDR2 SYGVNS. The CDR3 totals 18 residues. V dropped 4 bases and J dropped 0; count of bases not matched to a gene: 11. Here the CDR3 reads CASSGPGQGNPMNTEAFF. Written as DNA, the CDR3 is TGTGCCAGCAGTGGACCGGGACAGGGGAACCCCATGAACACTGAAGCTTTCTTT.